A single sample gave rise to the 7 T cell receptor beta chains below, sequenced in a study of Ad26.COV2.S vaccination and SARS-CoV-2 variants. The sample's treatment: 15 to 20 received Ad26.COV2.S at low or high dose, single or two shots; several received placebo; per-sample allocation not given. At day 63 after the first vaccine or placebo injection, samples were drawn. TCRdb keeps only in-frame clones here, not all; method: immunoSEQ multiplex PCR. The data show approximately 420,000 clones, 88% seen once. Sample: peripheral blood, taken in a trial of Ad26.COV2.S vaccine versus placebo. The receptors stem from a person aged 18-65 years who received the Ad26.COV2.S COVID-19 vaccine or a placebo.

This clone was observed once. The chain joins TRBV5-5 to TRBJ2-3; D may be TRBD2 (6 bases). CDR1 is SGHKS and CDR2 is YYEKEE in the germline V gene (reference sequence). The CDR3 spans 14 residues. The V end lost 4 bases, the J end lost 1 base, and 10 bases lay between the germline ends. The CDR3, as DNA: TGTGCCAGCAGCCGCCGGAGGGGCACAGATACGCAGTATTTT. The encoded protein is CASSRRRGTDTQYF.

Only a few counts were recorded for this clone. The CDR3 coding sequence is TGTGCCAGCAGCCTACTCCGGAGCACAGATACGCAGTATTTT. This sequence encodes CASSLLRSTDTQYF. The J gene is TRBJ2-3, the V gene TRBV5-8; D gene unclear. The CDR3 extends over 14 amino acids. Trimming stripped 4 bases from V and 0 bases from J, with 9 bases between. Per the germline V gene, CDR1 is SGHTS and CDR2 is YDEGEE.

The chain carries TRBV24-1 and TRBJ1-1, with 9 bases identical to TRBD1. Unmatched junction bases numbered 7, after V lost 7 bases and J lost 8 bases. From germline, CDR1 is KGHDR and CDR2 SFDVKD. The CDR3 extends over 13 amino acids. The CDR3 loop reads CATSGTGGLEAFF. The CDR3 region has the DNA TGTGCCACCAGCGGAACAGGGGGCCTAGAAGCTTTCTTT.

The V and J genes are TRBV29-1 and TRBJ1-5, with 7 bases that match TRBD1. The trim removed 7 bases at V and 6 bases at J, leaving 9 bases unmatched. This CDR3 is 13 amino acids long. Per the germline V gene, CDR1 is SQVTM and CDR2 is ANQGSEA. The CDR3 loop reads CSARQGLSQPQHF. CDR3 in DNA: TGCAGCGCGAGACAGGGCTTGAGTCAGCCCCAGCATTTT. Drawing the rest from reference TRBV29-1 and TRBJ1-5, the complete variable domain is SAVISQKPSRDICQRGTSLTIQCQVDSQVTMMFWYRQQPGQSLTLIATANQGSEATYESGFVIDKFPISRPNLTFSTLTVSNMSPEDSSIYLCSARQGLSQPQHFGDGTRLSIL.

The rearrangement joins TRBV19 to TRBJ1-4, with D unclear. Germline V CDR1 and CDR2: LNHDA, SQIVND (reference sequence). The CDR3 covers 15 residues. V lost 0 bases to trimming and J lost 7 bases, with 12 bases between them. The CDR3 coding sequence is TGTGCCAGTAGTATAGAGGCCAGACACAGTGAAAAACTGTTTTTT. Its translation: CASSIEARHSEKLFF.

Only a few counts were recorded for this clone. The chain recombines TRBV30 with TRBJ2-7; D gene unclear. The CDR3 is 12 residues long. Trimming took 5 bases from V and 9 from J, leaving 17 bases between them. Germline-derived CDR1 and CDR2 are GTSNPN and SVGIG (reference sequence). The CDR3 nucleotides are TGTGCCTGGGGTGACCCGAGCTTGGGGCAGTACTTC. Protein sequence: CAWGDPSLGQYF.

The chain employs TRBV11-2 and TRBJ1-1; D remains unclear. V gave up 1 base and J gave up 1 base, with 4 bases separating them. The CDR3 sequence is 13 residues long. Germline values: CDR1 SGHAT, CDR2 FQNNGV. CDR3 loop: CASSLVGNTEAFF. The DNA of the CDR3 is TGTGCCAGCAGCTTAGTGGGGAACACTGAAGCTTTCTTT. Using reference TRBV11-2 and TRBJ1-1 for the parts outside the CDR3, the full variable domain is EAGVAQSPRYKIIEKRQSVAFWCNPISGHATLYWYQQILGQGPKLLIQFQNNGVVDDSQLPKDRFSAERLKGVDSTLKIQPAKLEDSAVYLCASSLVGNTEAFFGQGTRLTVV.